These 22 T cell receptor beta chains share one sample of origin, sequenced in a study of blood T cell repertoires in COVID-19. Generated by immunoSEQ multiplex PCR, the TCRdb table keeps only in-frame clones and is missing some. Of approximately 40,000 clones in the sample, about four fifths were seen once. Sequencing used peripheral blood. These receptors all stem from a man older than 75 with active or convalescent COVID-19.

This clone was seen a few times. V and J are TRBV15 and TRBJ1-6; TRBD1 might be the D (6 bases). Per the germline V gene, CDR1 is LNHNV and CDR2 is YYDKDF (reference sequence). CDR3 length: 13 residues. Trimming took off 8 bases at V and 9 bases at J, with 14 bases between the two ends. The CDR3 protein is CATGGGRGSPLHF. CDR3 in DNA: TGTGCCACCGGGGGCGGCCGAGGTTCACCCCTCCACTTT. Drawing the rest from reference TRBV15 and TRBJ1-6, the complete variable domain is DAMVIQNPRYQVTQFGKPVTLSCSQTLNHNVMYWYQQKSSQAPKLLFHYYDKDFNNEADTPDNFQSRRPNTSFCFLDIRSPGLGDTAMYLCATGGGRGSPLHFGNGTRLTVT.

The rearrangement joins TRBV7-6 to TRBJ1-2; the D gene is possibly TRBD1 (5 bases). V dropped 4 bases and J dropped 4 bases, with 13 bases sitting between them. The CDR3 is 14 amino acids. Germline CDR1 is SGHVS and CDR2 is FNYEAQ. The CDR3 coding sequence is TGTGCCAGCAGCTCAGCGGGGGGTGGCTATGGCTACACCTTC. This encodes CASSSAGGGYGYTF.

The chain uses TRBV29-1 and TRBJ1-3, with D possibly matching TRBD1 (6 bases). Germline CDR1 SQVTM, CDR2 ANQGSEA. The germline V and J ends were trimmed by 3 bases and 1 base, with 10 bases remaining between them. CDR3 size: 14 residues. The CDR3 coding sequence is TGCAGCGTTGAGCTACAGGGATCTGGAAACACCATATATTTT. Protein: CSVELQGSGNTIYF.

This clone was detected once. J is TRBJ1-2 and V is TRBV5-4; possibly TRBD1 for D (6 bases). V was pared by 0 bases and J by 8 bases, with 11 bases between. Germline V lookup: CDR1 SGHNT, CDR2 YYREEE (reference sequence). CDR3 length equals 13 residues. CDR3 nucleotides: TGTGCCAGCAGCTTGGACAGGGCGAAAGGCTACACCTTC. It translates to CASSLDRAKGYTF.

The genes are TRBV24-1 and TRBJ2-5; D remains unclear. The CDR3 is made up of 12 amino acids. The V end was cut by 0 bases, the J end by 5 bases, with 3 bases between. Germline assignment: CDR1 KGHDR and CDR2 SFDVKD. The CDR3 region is CATSDLRETQYF. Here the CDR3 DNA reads TGTGCCACCAGTGATTTGCGGGAGACCCAGTACTTC.

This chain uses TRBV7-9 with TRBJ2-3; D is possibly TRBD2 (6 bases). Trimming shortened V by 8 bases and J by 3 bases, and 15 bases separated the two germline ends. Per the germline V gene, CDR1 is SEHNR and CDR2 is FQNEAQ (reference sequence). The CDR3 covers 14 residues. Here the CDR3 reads CASGWSGETDTQYF. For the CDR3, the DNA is TGTGCCAGCGGCTGGTCGGGAGAGACAGATACGCAGTATTTT.

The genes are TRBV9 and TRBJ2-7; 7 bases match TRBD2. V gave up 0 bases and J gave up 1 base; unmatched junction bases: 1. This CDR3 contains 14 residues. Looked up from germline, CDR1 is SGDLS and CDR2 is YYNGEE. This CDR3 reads CASSVGEGSYEQYF. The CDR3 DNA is TGTGCCAGCAGCGTAGGGGAGGGATCCTACGAGCAGTACTTC.

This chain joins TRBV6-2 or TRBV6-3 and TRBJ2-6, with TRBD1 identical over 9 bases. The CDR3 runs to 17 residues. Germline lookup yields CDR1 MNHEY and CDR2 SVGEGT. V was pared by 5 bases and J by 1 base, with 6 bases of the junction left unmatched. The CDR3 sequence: CASSPGTGQSGANVLTF. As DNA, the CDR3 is TGTGCCAGCAGTCCCGGGACAGGGCAGTCTGGGGCCAACGTCCTGACTTTC.

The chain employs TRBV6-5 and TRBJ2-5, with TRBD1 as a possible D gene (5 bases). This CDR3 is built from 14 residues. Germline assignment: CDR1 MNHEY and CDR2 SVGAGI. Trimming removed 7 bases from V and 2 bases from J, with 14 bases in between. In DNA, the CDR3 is TGTGCCAGCATGGGGCAGAACTTTCAAGAGACCCAGTACTTC. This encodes CASMGQNFQETQYF.

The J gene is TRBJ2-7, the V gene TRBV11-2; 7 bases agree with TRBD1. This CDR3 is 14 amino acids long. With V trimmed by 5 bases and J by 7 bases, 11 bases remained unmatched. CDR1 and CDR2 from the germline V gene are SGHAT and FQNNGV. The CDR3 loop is CASSPGQAYGEQYF. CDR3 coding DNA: TGTGCCAGCAGCCCCGGACAGGCCTATGGGGAGCAGTACTTC.

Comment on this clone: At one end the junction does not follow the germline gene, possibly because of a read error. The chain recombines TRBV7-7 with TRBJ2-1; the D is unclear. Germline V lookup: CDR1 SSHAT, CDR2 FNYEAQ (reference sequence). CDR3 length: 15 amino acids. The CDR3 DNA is TGTGCTAGCAGCTTAGGGTTAACGGCGGCAGATGAGCAGTTCTTC. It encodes CASSLGLTAADEQFF. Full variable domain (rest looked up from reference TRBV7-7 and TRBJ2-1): GAGVSQSPRYKVTKRGQDVTLRCDPISSHATLYWYQQALGQGPEFLTYFNYEAQPDKSGLPSDRFSAERPEGSISTLTIQRTEQRDSAMYRCASSLGLTAADEQFFGPGTRLTVL.

CDR3 residues: CASRQEYGYTF. CDR3 DNA: TGTGCCAGCAGACAAGAATATGGCTACACCTTC. V usage is TRBV7-9 and J usage is TRBJ1-2; D is uncertain. The V gene lost 6 bases and the J gene lost 5 bases, with 7 bases spanning the gap. Germline assignment: CDR1 SEHNR and CDR2 FQNEAQ (reference sequence). CDR3 length equals 11 residues.

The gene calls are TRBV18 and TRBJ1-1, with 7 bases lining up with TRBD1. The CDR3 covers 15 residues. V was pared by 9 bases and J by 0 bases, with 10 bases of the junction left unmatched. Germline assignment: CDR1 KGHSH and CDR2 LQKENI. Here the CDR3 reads CASTGTDFMNTEAFF. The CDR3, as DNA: TGTGCCAGTACCGGGACAGATTTCATGAACACTGAAGCTTTCTTT. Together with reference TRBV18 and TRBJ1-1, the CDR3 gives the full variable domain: NAGVMQNPRHLVRRRGQEARLRCSPMKGHSHVYWYRQLPEEGLKFMVYLQKENIIDESGMPKERFSAEFPKEGPSILRIQQVVRGDSAAYFCASTGTDFMNTEAFFGQGTRLTVV.

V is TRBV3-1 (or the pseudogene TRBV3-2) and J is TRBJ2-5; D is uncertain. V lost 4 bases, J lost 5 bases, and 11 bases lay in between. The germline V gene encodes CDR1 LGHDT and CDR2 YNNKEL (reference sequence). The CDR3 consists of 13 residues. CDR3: CASSPRFSETQYF. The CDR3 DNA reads TGTGCCAGCAGCCCCCGTTTCTCCGAGACCCAGTACTTC.

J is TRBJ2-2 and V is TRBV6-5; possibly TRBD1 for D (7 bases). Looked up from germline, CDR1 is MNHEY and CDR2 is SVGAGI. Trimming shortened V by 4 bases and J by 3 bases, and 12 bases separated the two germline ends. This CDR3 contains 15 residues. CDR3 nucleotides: TGTGCCAGCAGTTCTCAGGGGGGTGACACCGGGGAGCTGTTTTTT. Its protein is CASSSQGGDTGELFF.

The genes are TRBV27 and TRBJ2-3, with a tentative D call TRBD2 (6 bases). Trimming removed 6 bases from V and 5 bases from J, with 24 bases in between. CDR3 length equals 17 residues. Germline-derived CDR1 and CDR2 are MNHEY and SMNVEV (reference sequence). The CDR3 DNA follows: TGTGCCAGCAGCCGAGATCTTGGCCCCGGGAGTATAGATACGCAGTATTTT. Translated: CASSRDLGPGSIDTQYF.

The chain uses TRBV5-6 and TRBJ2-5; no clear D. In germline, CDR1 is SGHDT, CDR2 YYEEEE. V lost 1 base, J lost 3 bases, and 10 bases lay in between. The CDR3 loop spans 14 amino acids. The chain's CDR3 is CASSLPLRKETQYF. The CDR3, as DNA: TGTGCCAGCAGCTTGCCCCTGCGGAAAGAGACCCAGTACTTC.

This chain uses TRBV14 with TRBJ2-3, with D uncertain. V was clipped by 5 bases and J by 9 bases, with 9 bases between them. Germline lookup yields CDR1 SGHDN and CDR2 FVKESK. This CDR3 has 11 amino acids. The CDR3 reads CASSESDTQYF. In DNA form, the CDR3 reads TGTGCCAGCAGCGAGAGCGACACGCAGTATTTT.

Here the CDR3 reads CASRPGTSGYYNEQFF. The CDR3 DNA sequence: TGTGCCAGCAGACCTGGGACTAGCGGGTACTACAATGAGCAGTTCTTC. The chain is built from TRBV2 and TRBJ2-1, with 12 bases identical to TRBD2. The V gene end was trimmed by 6 bases and the J gene end by 3 bases; junction bases not matched to a gene: 6. Germline V gene sequence: CDR1 SNHLY, CDR2 FYNNEI. The CDR3 is 16 residues long.

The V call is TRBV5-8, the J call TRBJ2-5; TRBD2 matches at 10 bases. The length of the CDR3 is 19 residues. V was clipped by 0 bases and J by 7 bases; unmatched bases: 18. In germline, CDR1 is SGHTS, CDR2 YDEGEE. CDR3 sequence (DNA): TGTGCCAGCAGCTTGGCAAGTTCATGGACTAGCGGCTTGGCGGGGACCCAGTACTTC. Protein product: CASSLASSWTSGLAGTQYF.

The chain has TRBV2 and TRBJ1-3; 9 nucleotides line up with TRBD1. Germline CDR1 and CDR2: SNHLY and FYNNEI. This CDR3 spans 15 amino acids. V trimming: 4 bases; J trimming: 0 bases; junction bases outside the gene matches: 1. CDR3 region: CASSVGQGSGNTIYF. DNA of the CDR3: TGTGCCAGCAGTGTGGGACAGGGCTCTGGAAACACCATATATTTT. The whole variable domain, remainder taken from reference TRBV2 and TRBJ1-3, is EPEVTQTPSHQVTQMGQEVILRCVPISNHLYFYWYRQILGQKVEFLVSFYNNEISEKSEIFDDQFSVERPDGSNFTLKIRSTKLEDSAMYFCASSVGQGSGNTIYFGEGSWLTVV.

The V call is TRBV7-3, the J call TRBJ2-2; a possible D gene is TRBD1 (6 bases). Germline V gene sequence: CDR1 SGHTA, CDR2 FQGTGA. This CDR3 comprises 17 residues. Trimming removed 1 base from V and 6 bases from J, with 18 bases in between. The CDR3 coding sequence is TGTGCCAGCAGCTTAAATGGGCAGGGGCGAAAATCCGGGGAGCTGTTTTTT. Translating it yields CASSLNGQGRKSGELFF.